The 30 T cell receptor beta chains below come from one sample, sequenced in a study of cytomegalovirus exposure and HLA in healthy donors. PCR employed 60 Vbeta and 13 Jbeta primers. TCRdb keeps only in-frame clones here, not all; method: immunoSEQ multiplex PCR. Of around 140,000 clones listed, 75% to 90% are singletons. Sequenced: PBMCs. The receptor set was obtained from a man aged 35 to 55 in good health and CMV-seronegative.

This chain uses TRBV4-2 with TRBJ2-3; 8 bases match TRBD2. J lost 2 bases, V lost 6 bases, and 13 bases had no gene match. The CDR3 consists of 17 residues. CDR1 is LGHNA and CDR2 is YNFKEQ in the germline V gene. The CDR3 coding sequence is TGTGCCAGCAGTCTCTCCCTCACTAGCGGAACCACAGATACGCAGTATTTT. Amino acid sequence: CASSLSLTSGTTDTQYF.

This rearrangement joins TRBV2 to TRBJ2-3; no reliable D call. CDR3 length: 11 amino acids. The germline V and J ends were trimmed by 5 bases and 4 bases, with 4 bases remaining between them. CDR1 and CDR2 from the germline V gene are SNHLY and FYNNEI. The CDR3 nucleotides are TGTGCCAGCAGTCAGTCAGATACGCAGTATTTT. Translated, it gives CASSQSDTQYF.

The V and J genes are TRBV28 and TRBJ2-2, with a tentative D call TRBD2 (5 bases). The germline V gene has CDR1 MDHEN and CDR2 SYDVKM. With 8 bases removed from V and 4 bases from J, the gap between germline ends came to 11 bases. This CDR3 is 13 amino acids long. The CDR3 reads CASGPGSTGELFF. DNA of the CDR3: TGTGCCAGCGGGCCGGGGAGCACCGGGGAGCTGTTTTTT.

The genes are TRBV29-1 and TRBJ2-3; D might be TRBD1 (5 bases). Trimming left V 7 bases short and J 2 bases short, with 13 bases between. The CDR3 is 13 residues long. Germline values: CDR1 SQVTM, CDR2 ANQGSEA. CDR3 coding DNA: TGCAGCGCCGTAAATGGGGCCACAGATACGCAGTATTTT. It translates to CSAVNGATDTQYF.

The CDR3 bases are TGTGCCAGCAGTCCCGACAGGGGTCGCGCTGAAGCTTTCTTT. Residues: CASSPDRGRAEAFF. The gene calls are TRBV6-6 and TRBJ1-1; 8 positions agree with TRBD1. From germline, CDR1 is MNHNY and CDR2 SVGAGI (reference sequence). With V trimmed by 5 bases and J by 6 bases, 8 bases remained unmatched. This CDR3 has 14 residues.

The rearrangement joins TRBV5-1 to TRBJ1-1, with D tentatively TRBD1 (5 bases). V shed 1 base and J shed 6 bases, with 10 bases lying between them. Per the germline V gene, CDR1 is SGHRS and CDR2 is YFSETQ. This CDR3 contains 13 residues. Here the CDR3 DNA reads TGCGCCAGCAGCTTGCAGGGAAACCCTGAAGCTTTCTTT. Amino acid sequence: CASSLQGNPEAFF.

This chain joins TRBV6-1 and TRBJ1-5; D call uncertain. V was cut by 10 bases and J by 0 bases, with 13 bases left in between. This CDR3 spans 14 amino acids. Per the germline V gene, CDR1 is MNHNS and CDR2 is SASEGT. The CDR3 region has the DNA TGTGCCACCAACGGGGTCATTAGCAATCAGCCCCAGCATTTT. Its translation: CATNGVISNQPQHF.

Comment on this clone: Within the sample, other DNA sequences also encode this same CDR3. This chain uses TRBV27 with TRBJ1-2; tentatively, D is TRBD1 (6 bases). The CDR3 consists of 13 residues. The V gene lost 6 bases and the J gene lost 0 bases, with 8 bases spanning the gap. Germline CDR1 is MNHEY and CDR2 is SMNVEV (reference sequence). Here the CDR3 DNA reads TGTGCCAGCAGCTGGACAGCTAACTATGGCTACACCTTC. This gives the protein CASSWTANYGYTF.

The V call is TRBV2, the J call TRBJ2-3; D is perhaps TRBD1 (5 bases). V dropped 4 bases and J dropped 2 bases, with 13 bases sitting between them. Germline V gives CDR1 SNHLY, CDR2 FYNNEI. CDR3 length: 15 amino acids. This chain's CDR3 is CASSVVGANTDTQYF. CDR3 coding DNA: TGTGCCAGCAGTGTAGTTGGGGCAAACACAGATACGCAGTATTTT.

This sequence joins TRBV28 and TRBJ2-5; 7 bases are shared with TRBD1. Germline CDR1 MDHEN, CDR2 SYDVKM. This CDR3 is built from 16 residues. The V and J ends lost 5 bases and 2 bases, in that order; junction bases with no gene match: 11. CDR3 sequence: CASSPPPSTGQETQYF. The CDR3 region has the DNA TGTGCCAGCAGTCCCCCCCCCTCGACAGGGCAAGAGACCCAGTACTTC.

The chain combines TRBV6-4 with TRBJ2-2; TRBD1 is a possible D gene (5 bases). This CDR3 region has 14 residues. Germline V gene sequence: CDR1 MRHNA, CDR2 SNTAGT. The V end lost 7 bases, the J end lost 2 bases, and 11 bases lay between the germline ends. CDR3 DNA sequence: TGTGCCAGCAAGCCTGACAGAAACACCGGGGAGCTGTTTTTT. This gives the protein CASKPDRNTGELFF.

Details on this clone: The junction departs from germline at one end; a sequencing error may be responsible. V and J are TRBV7-9 and TRBJ2-7; a weak D match, TRBD2 (6 bases). The CDR3 has 12 amino acids. The germline V gene has CDR1 SEHNR and CDR2 FQNEAQ (reference sequence). CDR3 amino acids: CSSSPGDVEQYF. In nucleotides, the CDR3 is TGTTCCAGCAGCCCGGGGGATGTGGAGCAGTACTTC.

The chain links TRBV15 to TRBJ2-7; 9 positions agree with TRBD2. The germline gives CDR1 LNHNV, CDR2 YYDKDF (reference sequence). CDR3 length: 14 residues. With 4 bases clipped from V and 5 bases from J, the junction kept 6 bases outside the gene matches. The CDR3 reads CATSTRTSVDEQYF. CDR3 DNA: TGTGCCACCAGCACAAGGACTAGCGTTGACGAGCAGTACTTC.

This chain connects TRBV9 to TRBJ2-7; 8 bases agree with TRBD1. The CDR3 consists of 14 residues. V was pared by 4 bases and J by 4 bases, with 7 bases of the junction left unmatched. Germline CDR1 is SGDLS and CDR2 is YYNGEE. The CDR3 DNA reads TGTGCCAGCAGCCAAGGACAGGGAGGATACGAGCAGTACTTC. The encoded protein is CASSQGQGGYEQYF. The full variable domain, its missing parts supplied by reference TRBV9 and TRBJ2-7, is DSGVTQTPKHLITATGQRVTLRCSPRSGDLSVYWYQQSLDQGLQFLIQYYNGEERAKGNILERFSAQQFPDLHSELNLSSLELGDSALYFCASSQGQGGYEQYFGPGTRLTVT.

This clone was recorded a few times. The chain joins TRBV5-1 to TRBJ1-4; D call uncertain. Per germline, CDR1 SGHRS and CDR2 YFSETQ. The CDR3 is 15 residues long. Trimming took 0 bases from V and 8 from J, leaving 14 bases between them. The DNA for the CDR3 is TGCGCCAGCAGCTTGGTTCCAGAGGCGGGCGAAAAACTGTTTTTT. It codes for CASSLVPEAGEKLFF.

The chain links TRBV5-4 to TRBJ2-3; TRBD2 agrees at 10 bases. The CDR3 contains 19 residues. Per germline, CDR1 SGHNT and CDR2 YYREEE (reference sequence). Trimming at V came to 4 bases and at J to 5 bases, leaving 19 bases not matched to a gene. CDR3 loop: CASSPGGAPGLASRDTQYF. CDR3 bases: TGTGCCAGCAGCCCAGGGGGGGCCCCGGGACTAGCGTCGAGAGATACGCAGTATTTT.

This clone was counted between two and nine times. This chain connects TRBV2 to TRBJ1-2; 10 nucleotides align to TRBD1. Germline CDR1 SNHLY, CDR2 FYNNEI. CDR3 size: 13 residues. V was pared by 11 bases and J by 8 bases, with 11 bases of the junction left unmatched. The CDR3 nucleotides are TGTGCCGGTCTGGACAGGGGGTTAGGGGGCTACACCTTC. Translating gives CAGLDRGLGGYTF.

The chain combines TRBV10-1 with TRBJ2-4; 8 bases map to TRBD1. This CDR3 is 15 amino acids long. The germline CDR1 and CDR2 sequences are WNHNN and SYGVQD (reference sequence). V lost 7 bases to trimming and J lost 0 bases; unmatched junction nucleotides: 5. The CDR3 spells CASTSGQVAKNIQYF. For the CDR3, the DNA is TGCGCCAGCACTTCGGGACAGGTAGCCAAAAACATTCAGTACTTC.

About this clone itself: One end of the junction varies from germline; a read error may be responsible. The chain carries TRBV7-9 and TRBJ2-7; unclear D gene. Germline values: CDR1 SEHNR, CDR2 FQNEAQ (reference sequence). This CDR3 has 12 residues. The CDR3 region is CSSSSRLYEQYF. CDR3 DNA: TGTTCCAGCAGCTCCCGACTCTACGAGCAGTACTTC.

This rearrangement joins TRBV27 to TRBJ1-6; D not resolved. Per the germline V gene, CDR1 is MNHEY and CDR2 is SMNVEV (reference sequence). V lost 10 bases, J lost 7 bases, and 17 bases lay in between. The CDR3 contains 14 residues. The CDR3 here is CATKWETGNSPLHF. CDR3 DNA sequence: TGTGCCACCAAGTGGGAAACGGGGAATTCACCCCTCCACTTT.

The rearrangement links TRBV9 to TRBJ2-2; 8 positions match TRBD2. V lost 4 bases and J lost 3; bases outside the gene matches: 8. The CDR3 is made up of 16 amino acids. The V gene's germline CDR1 is SGDLS and CDR2 YYNGEE. The CDR3 spells CASSPRIAGHTGELFF. CDR3 DNA sequence: TGTGCCAGCAGCCCCCGGATAGCGGGGCACACCGGGGAGCTGTTTTTT.

The chain employs TRBV29-1 and TRBJ2-5; TRBD1 aligns across 9 bases. The CDR3 is 13 amino acids. V shed 6 bases, J shed 1 base, and the junction held 3 bases outside the gene matches. Germline lookup yields CDR1 SQVTM and CDR2 ANQGSEA. In DNA, the CDR3 is TGCAGCGTCGACAGGGGGTTCCAAGAGACCCAGTACTTC. It codes for CSVDRGFQETQYF.

This clone has a single count. V usage is TRBV30 and J usage is TRBJ2-3; 7 positions match TRBD2. Germline V lookup: CDR1 GTSNPN, CDR2 SVGIG (reference sequence). The J segment lost 2 bases and the V segment lost 8 bases, leaving 16 bases of the junction unmatched. The CDR3 extends over 16 amino acids. CDR3 protein: CATEEEGGPVTDTQYF. CDR3 nucleotide sequence: TGTGCCACCGAGGAGGAGGGAGGGCCGGTCACAGATACGCAGTATTTT.

The V and J genes are TRBV6-4 and TRBJ2-1, with TRBD2 matching 11 bases. The V gene's germline CDR1 is MRHNA and CDR2 SNTAGT. The CDR3 has 15 amino acids. Trimming cost V 0 bases and J 6 bases; bases outside gene matches: 1. CDR3 protein: CASSDSSGGANEQFF. The DNA of the CDR3 is TGTGCCAGCAGTGACTCTAGCGGGGGGGCCAATGAGCAGTTCTTC.

The V and J genes are TRBV5-1 and TRBJ2-3; no clear D. CDR3 size: 15 residues. Germline V lookup: CDR1 SGHRS, CDR2 YFSETQ. V was pared by 0 bases and J by 0 bases, with 8 bases between. In DNA, the CDR3 is TGCGCCAGCAGCTTGGGGCCGATTAGCACAGATACGCAGTATTTT. This codes for CASSLGPISTDTQYF.

This chain links TRBV9 with TRBJ1-1; D is undetermined. Per germline, CDR1 SGDLS and CDR2 YYNGEE. V lost 0 bases and J 0 bases, leaving 12 bases between the germline ends. The CDR3 totals 16 residues. CDR3 residues: CASSVDAGSMNTEAFF. In nucleotides, the CDR3 is TGTGCCAGCAGCGTAGACGCGGGTTCCATGAACACTGAAGCTTTCTTT.

In nucleotides, the CDR3 is TGTGCCAGCACTCGGCCGGGACAGGGCTACAATCAGCCCCAGCATTTT. It encodes CASTRPGQGYNQPQHF. The chain employs TRBV6-6 and TRBJ1-5, with TRBD1 matching over 9 bases. V shed 7 bases and J 3 bases; nucleotides not matched to a gene: 10. In germline, CDR1 is MNHNY, CDR2 SVGAGI (reference sequence). CDR3 length equals 16 residues.

The chain links TRBV19 to TRBJ2-5; 8 nucleotides align to TRBD2. From germline, CDR1 is LNHDA and CDR2 SQIVND (reference sequence). The CDR3 runs 15 residues. The J segment lost 3 bases and the V segment lost 5 bases, leaving 8 bases of the junction unmatched. The CDR3 nucleotides are TGTGCCAGTAGTCCGGGACTAGGGAGTAAAGAGACCCAGTACTTC. Protein sequence: CASSPGLGSKETQYF.

V usage is TRBV5-4 and J usage is TRBJ2-3; tentatively, D is TRBD2 (5 bases). Between the trimmed V and J ends, which lost 6 bases and 8 bases, there was a span of 13 bases. The CDR3 has 12 residues. CDR1 is SGHNT and CDR2 is YYREEE in the germline V gene (reference sequence). CDR3 region: CASISAAGTQYF. The DNA of the CDR3 is TGTGCCAGCATCTCGGCTGCGGGTACGCAGTATTTT. The full variable domain, its missing parts supplied by reference TRBV5-4 and TRBJ2-3, is ETGVTQSPTHLIKTRGQQVTLRCSSQSGHNTVSWYQQALGQGPQFIFQYYREEENGRGNFPPRFSGLQFPNYSSELNVNALELDDSALYLCASISAAGTQYFGPGTRLTVL.

The chain joins TRBV18 to TRBJ1-2, with D uncertain. V was pared by 0 bases and J by 3 bases, with 5 bases between. Germline V CDR1 and CDR2: KGHSH, LQKENI. The CDR3 is made up of 13 amino acids. CDR3 in amino acids: CASSPPSDYGYTF. CDR3 nucleotide sequence: TGTGCCAGCTCACCACCTTCGGACTATGGCTACACCTTC.